The 10 T cell receptor beta chains reported below all come from one sample, sequenced in a study of cytomegalovirus exposure and HLA in healthy donors. Using immunoSEQ multiplex PCR, the repertoire was profiled, and TCRdb retains in-frame clones only, with some absent. The table includes about 78,000 clones, 90% to 96% detected once. Sequencing used PBMCs. The source is a man aged 18 to 29 in good health and CMV-seropositive.

The genes are TRBV27 and TRBJ1-1, with D uncertain. This CDR3 is built from 16 residues. Between the trimmed V and J ends, which lost 4 bases and 5 bases, there was a span of 20 bases. Germline V gene sequence: CDR1 MNHEY, CDR2 SMNVEV (reference sequence). This CDR3 reads CASSSSGLFRETEAFF. CDR3 DNA: TGTGCCAGCAGTTCTTCAGGACTCTTTAGAGAGACTGAAGCTTTCTTT.

The chain couples TRBV7-8 to TRBJ2-7, with 11 bases identical to TRBD2. Trimming took 1 base from V and 5 from J; bases not matched to a gene: 7. Germline V gene sequence: CDR1 SGHVS, CDR2 FQNEAQ. The CDR3 is made up of 16 amino acids. Written as DNA, the CDR3 is TGTGCCAGCAGCTTAGAGGCTAGCGGGAGGAGGAACGAGCAGTACTTC. It translates to CASSLEASGRRNEQYF.

The rearrangement joins TRBV28 to TRBJ1-1, with D unresolved. The CDR3 sequence is 13 residues long. V lost 2 bases to trimming and J lost 1 base, with 5 bases between them. Germline assignment: CDR1 MDHEN and CDR2 SYDVKM. In DNA, the CDR3 is TGTGCCAGCAGTTTAGGCTGGAACACTGAAGCTTTCTTT. Encoded protein: CASSLGWNTEAFF.

V and J are TRBV19 and TRBJ2-1; the match to TRBD2 covers 10 bases. CDR1 and CDR2 (germline): LNHDA, SQIVND (reference sequence). The CDR3 is made up of 16 amino acids. With 2 bases clipped from V and 5 bases from J, the junction kept 6 bases outside the gene matches. The CDR3 DNA reads TGTGCCAGTAGTATATACGCTAGCGGGGGACACAATGAGCAGTTCTTC. Residues: CASSIYASGGHNEQFF.

The chain recombines TRBV6-5 with TRBJ1-5; 7 bases align to TRBD1. The CDR3 covers 15 residues. Unmatched junction bases numbered 10, after V lost 2 bases and J lost 9 bases. CDR1 and CDR2 from the germline V gene are MNHEY and SVGAGI. The CDR3 DNA reads TGTGCCAGCAGTTACCGACAGGGTGGCGTCTGGCCCCAGCATTTT. This translates into CASSYRQGGVWPQHF.

The J gene is TRBJ2-7, the V gene TRBV5-1; D is possibly TRBD1 (5 bases). V was shortened by 3 bases and J by 5 bases, with 15 bases between the two germline ends. Germline V gene data show CDR1 as SGHRS and CDR2 as YFSETQ. The CDR3 has 14 residues. CDR3 amino acids: CASSYWGRTNEQYF. The DNA of the CDR3 is TGCGCCAGCAGCTATTGGGGCCGTACGAACGAGCAGTACTTC.

There are a few counts of this clone. This chain joins TRBV4-1 and TRBJ1-5; tentatively, D is TRBD1 (5 bases). CDR3 length equals 17 residues. CDR1 is MGHRA and CDR2 is YSYEKL in the germline V gene. Trimming shortened V by 4 bases and J by 1 base, and 17 bases separated the two germline ends. The CDR3 here is CASSPTSGGGSNQPQHF. The CDR3 nucleotides read TGCGCCAGCAGCCCCACAAGTGGGGGGGGAAGCAATCAGCCCCAGCATTTT.

This rearrangement joins TRBV19 to TRBJ2-7; 8 positions agree with TRBD1. CDR1 LNHDA and CDR2 SQIVND come from the germline V gene (reference sequence). Trimming took 3 bases from V and 6 from J; bases not matched to a gene: 4. CDR3 length: 13 residues. Here the CDR3 reads CASSMRTGTEQYF. CDR3 sequence (DNA): TGTGCCAGTAGTATGAGGACAGGGACCGAGCAGTACTTC.

The chain combines TRBV6-6 with TRBJ2-2, with a tentative D call TRBD1 (5 bases). Trimming cost V 2 bases and J 3 bases, with 7 bases left between them. Germline values: CDR1 MNHNY, CDR2 SVGAGI (reference sequence). This CDR3 spans 14 amino acids. The CDR3 loop is CASSYKGHTGELFF. The CDR3 DNA sequence: TGTGCCAGCAGTTACAAGGGGCACACCGGGGAGCTGTTTTTT.

V gene TRBV7-9 combines with J gene TRBJ2-3; TRBD2 might be the D (5 bases). Looked up from germline, CDR1 is SEHNR and CDR2 is FQNEAQ (reference sequence). The ends were cut back, 1 base at V and 4 bases at J, with 12 bases in the middle. This CDR3 contains 15 residues. Here the CDR3 reads CASSLEGLASDTQYF. The CDR3 DNA sequence: TGTGCCAGCAGCTTAGAAGGGTTAGCGTCAGATACGCAGTATTTT.